This T cell receptor (beta chain) was found in a study of blood T cell repertoires in COVID-19. Looking at the study overall: Collection of acute and convalescent COVID-19 samples took place in the United States, Italy and Spain. PBMCs, B-cell-depleted T cells, or T cells provided the cDNA or gDNA that made up the material.

This CDR3 spans 13 amino acids. Losses at the gene ends were 8 bases for V and 3 bases for J; bases not matched to a gene: 6. Germline CDR1 and CDR2: MNHEY and SVGAGI. Original methodology: Estimates of nucleated cell counts were drawn from the amplification of reference gene primers. Using immunoSEQ multiplex PCR, the repertoire was profiled, and TCRdb retains in-frame clones only, with some absent. The DNA gave D and trimming, while V, J and clone size come from that table. The table lists some 150,000 clones, over 75% of them singletons. The sequencing sample was made of peripheral blood. The receptor was derived from a woman in her sixties with active COVID-19. The genes are TRBV6-5 and TRBJ2-7; 8 bases are a match to TRBD1. For the CDR3, the DNA is TGTGCCAGCCTGACAGGGGCGATCTACGAGCAGTACTTC. Protein product: CASLTGAIYEQYF.